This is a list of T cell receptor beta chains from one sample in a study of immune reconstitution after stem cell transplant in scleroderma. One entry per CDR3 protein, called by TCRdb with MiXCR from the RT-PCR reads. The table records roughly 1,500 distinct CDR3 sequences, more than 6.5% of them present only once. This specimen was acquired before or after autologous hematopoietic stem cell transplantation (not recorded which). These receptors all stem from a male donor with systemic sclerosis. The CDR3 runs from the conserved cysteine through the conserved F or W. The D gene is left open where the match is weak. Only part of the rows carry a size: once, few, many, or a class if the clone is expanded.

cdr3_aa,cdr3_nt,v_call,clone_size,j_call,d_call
CASSEAHENYGYTF,TGTGCCAGCAGTGAAGCGCATGAGAACTATGGCTACACCTTC,TRBV6-1,large,TRBJ1-2,.
CASSELDRGGSYNSPLHF,TGCGCCAGCAGTGAGTTGGACAGGGGAGGCTCCTATAATTCACCCCTCCACTTT,TRBV10-1,medium-sized,TRBJ1-6,TRBD1
CASSIRQVGGYTF,TGTGCCAGCAGTATCCGACAGGTTGGTGGCTACACCTTC,TRBV6-6,medium-sized,TRBJ1-2,.
CASSLVGGGTFYEQYF,TGTGCCAGCAGCTTAGTAGGCGGGGGGACCTTCTACGAGCAGTACTTC,TRBV7-6,few,TRBJ2-7,TRBD2
CSARDSVRPATGELFF,TGCAGTGCTAGAGACAGTGTCAGGCCCGCGACCGGGGAGCTGTTTTTT,TRBV20-1,medium-sized,TRBJ2-2,.
CASSQRGSYYGYTF,TGTGCCAGCAGCCAACGGGGGTCCTACTATGGCTACACCTTC,TRBV3-1,medium-sized,TRBJ1-2,.
CSASPGQLNTEAFF,TGCAGTGCTAGTCCGGGGCAGCTGAACACTGAAGCTTTCTTT,TRBV20-1,medium-sized,TRBJ1-1,.
CASSESTRGVQFF,TGTGCCAGCAGTGAATCCACCAGGGGTGTGCAGTTCTTC,TRBV12-3/TRBV12-4,medium-sized,TRBJ2-1,.
CASTASGAPSTDTQYF,TGCGCCAGCACCGCTTCGGGGGCGCCTAGCACAGATACGCAGTATTTT,TRBV5-1,medium-sized,TRBJ2-3,.
CASSQYRSGGFYGYTF,TGTGCCAGCAGCCAATACAGGAGCGGAGGATTCTATGGCTACACCTTC,TRBV14,medium-sized,TRBJ1-2,.
CATSDSDLQETQYF,TGTGCCACCAGTGATTCTGATCTTCAAGAGACCCAGTACTTC,TRBV24-1,medium-sized,TRBJ2-5,.
CSVAGVQGTNTEAFF,TGCAGCGTTGCTGGGGTGCAGGGCACGAACACTGAAGCTTTCTTT,TRBV29-1,medium-sized,TRBJ1-1,.
CSAKRLAGWNEQFF,TGCAGTGCTAAAAGACTAGCGGGGTGGAATGAGCAGTTCTTC,TRBV20-1,medium-sized,TRBJ2-1,TRBD2
CASIGFLSYEQYF,TGTGCCAGCATAGGTTTTCTCTCCTACGAGCAGTACTTC,TRBV2,.,TRBJ2-7,.
CASSPPYPQRSTDTQYF,TGTGCCAGCAGCCCACCTTACCCCCAGCGGAGCACAGATACGCAGTATTTT,TRBV3-1,medium-sized,TRBJ2-3,.
CASSLASFQPDTQYF,TGCGCCAGCAGCTTGGCCAGTTTCCAGCCAGATACGCAGTATTTT,TRBV5-1,medium-sized,TRBJ2-3,.
CASRLQGGTEAFF,TGTGCCAGCAGACTACAGGGGGGCACTGAAGCTTTCTTT,TRBV6-5,few,TRBJ1-1,TRBD1
CASSPDVTGVMAGGELFF,TGCGCCAGCAGCCCGGACGTGACAGGGGTTATGGCTGGCGGGGAGCTGTTTTTT,TRBV5-1,medium-sized,TRBJ2-2,TRBD1
CSATPPGQDNEQFF,TGCAGTGCTACCCCCCCGGGGCAGGACAATGAGCAGTTCTTC,TRBV20-1,large,TRBJ2-1,.
CSALVGGSGNTIYF,TGCAGTGCCCTAGTAGGGGGCTCTGGAAACACCATATATTTT,TRBV20-1,medium-sized,TRBJ1-3,.
CATVTGSTYEQYF,TGTGCCACCGTAACGGGCTCAACCTACGAGCAGTACTTC,TRBV2,medium-sized,TRBJ2-7,.
CASSQDPLSGGFNEQFF,TGTGCCAGCAGCCAAGATCCCCTGAGCGGGGGGTTCAATGAGCAGTTCTTC,TRBV4-2,many,TRBJ2-1,TRBD2
CSATLADEQFF,TGCAGTGCTACACTAGCGGATGAGCAGTTCTTC,TRBV20-1,medium-sized,TRBJ2-1,TRBD2
CSARDTQTGLGAFF,TGCAGTGCTAGAGATACCCAGACAGGGCTTGGAGCTTTCTTT,TRBV20-1,medium-sized,TRBJ1-1,TRBD1
CANSWGRGTGGSDTQYF,TGTGCCAACAGTTGGGGGCGGGGGACAGGGGGTTCTGATACGCAGTATTTT,TRBV12-3/TRBV12-4,.,TRBJ2-3,TRBD1
CASSPRDQAGGYTF,TGTGCCAGCTCACCACGGGACCAAGCGGGTGGCTACACCTTC,TRBV18,many,TRBJ1-2,.
CSARGQGGNEQYF,TGCAGTGCTAGAGGGCAGGGTGGTAACGAGCAGTACTTC,TRBV20-1,few,TRBJ2-7,.
CASNGDSNNEQFF,TGCGCCAGCAACGGAGACAGTAACAATGAGCAGTTCTTC,TRBV5-1,medium-sized,TRBJ2-1,.